Sequencing of this TCR beta chain was carried out in a study of cytomegalovirus exposure and HLA in healthy donors. The study, taken as a whole, reports: The study recorded 164 TCR beta chains that were cytomegalovirus-associated. In an earlier analysis, in approximately 570 donors, most V segments appeared productive either ~87% or ~30% of the time.

At the time of sampling, donors were nominally healthy, though unrecorded immune exposures were likely. This clone has ten or more counts. Its antigen is still unknown. In the PCR, 60 Vbeta and 13 Jbeta primers were used. Original processing methods: A follow-up analysis tallied 70 million to 80 million unique TCR beta chains, roughly 10 million shared. This table comes from immunoSEQ multiplex PCR, and its TCRdb copy is limited to in-frame clones, with some not included. V and J calls and clone size are as listed in that table; D and trimming were resolved from the DNA. This sample has tens of thousands of clones, with roughly 71% found just once. Germline values: CDR1 MNHNY, CDR2 SVGAGI (reference sequence). The length of the CDR3 is 13 residues. V lost 6 bases and J 3 bases, leaving 11 bases between the germline ends.

The clonotype was recovered from a man in his 70s in good health and CMV-seronegative. The chain links TRBV6-6 to TRBJ1-1; D is ambiguous. Sequenced sample: PBMCs. CDR3 protein: CASRTDQDTEAFF. DNA for the CDR3: TGTGCCAGCAGAACCGATCAGGACACTGAAGCTTTCTTT.